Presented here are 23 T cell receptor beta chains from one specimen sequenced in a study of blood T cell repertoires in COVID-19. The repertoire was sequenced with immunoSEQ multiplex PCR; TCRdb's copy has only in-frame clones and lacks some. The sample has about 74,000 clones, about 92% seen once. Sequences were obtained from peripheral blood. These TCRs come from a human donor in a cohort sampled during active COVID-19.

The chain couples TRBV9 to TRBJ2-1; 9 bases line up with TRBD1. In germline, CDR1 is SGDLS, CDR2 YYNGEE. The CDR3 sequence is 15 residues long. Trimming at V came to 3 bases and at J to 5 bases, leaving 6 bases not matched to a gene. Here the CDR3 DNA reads TGTGCCAGCAGCGACGGGACAGGGACTAACAATGAGCAGTTCTTC. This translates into CASSDGTGTNNEQFF.

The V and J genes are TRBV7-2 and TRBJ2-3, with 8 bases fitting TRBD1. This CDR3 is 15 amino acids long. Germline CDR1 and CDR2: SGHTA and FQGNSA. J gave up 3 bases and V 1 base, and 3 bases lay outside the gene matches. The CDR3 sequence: CASSLVRQGTDTQYF. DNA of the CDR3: TGTGCCAGCAGCTTAGTACGACAGGGGACAGATACGCAGTATTTT.

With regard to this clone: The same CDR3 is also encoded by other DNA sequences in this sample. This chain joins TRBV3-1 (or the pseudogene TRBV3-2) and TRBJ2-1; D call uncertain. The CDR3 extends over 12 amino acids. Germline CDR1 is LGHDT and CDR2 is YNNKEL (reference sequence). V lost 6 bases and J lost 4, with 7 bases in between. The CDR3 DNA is TGTGCCAGCAGTCGACTGTACAATGAGCAGTTCTTC. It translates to CASSRLYNEQFF.

The CDR3 loop reads CASSEAPGGANYGYTF. The CDR3 DNA reads as TGTGCCAGCAGTGAAGCGCCCGGGGGAGCTAACTATGGCTACACCTTC. The chain couples TRBV6-1 to TRBJ1-2; a weak D match, TRBD1 (5 bases). Per germline, CDR1 MNHNS and CDR2 SASEGT. V was trimmed by 0 bases and J by 0 bases, leaving 11 bases between them. The CDR3 sequence is 16 residues long.

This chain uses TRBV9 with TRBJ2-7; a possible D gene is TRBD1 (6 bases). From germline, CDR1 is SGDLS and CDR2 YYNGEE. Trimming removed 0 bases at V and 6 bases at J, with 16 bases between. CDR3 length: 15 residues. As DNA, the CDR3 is TGTGCCAGCAGCGTAGGTGGGGGCAGACAAAGCGAGCAGTACTTC. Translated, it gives CASSVGGGRQSEQYF.

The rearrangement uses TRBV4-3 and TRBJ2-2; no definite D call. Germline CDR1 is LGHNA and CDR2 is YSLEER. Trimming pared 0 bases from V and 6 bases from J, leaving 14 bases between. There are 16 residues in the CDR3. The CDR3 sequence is CASSQDINRVSGELFF. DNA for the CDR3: TGCGCCAGCAGCCAAGATATCAACAGAGTGTCCGGGGAGCTGTTTTTT.

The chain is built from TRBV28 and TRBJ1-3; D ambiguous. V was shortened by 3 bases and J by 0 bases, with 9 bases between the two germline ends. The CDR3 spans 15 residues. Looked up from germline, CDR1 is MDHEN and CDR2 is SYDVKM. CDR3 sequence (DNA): TGTGCCAGCAGTTTGTCTGTAAACTCTGGAAACACCATATATTTT. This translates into CASSLSVNSGNTIYF.

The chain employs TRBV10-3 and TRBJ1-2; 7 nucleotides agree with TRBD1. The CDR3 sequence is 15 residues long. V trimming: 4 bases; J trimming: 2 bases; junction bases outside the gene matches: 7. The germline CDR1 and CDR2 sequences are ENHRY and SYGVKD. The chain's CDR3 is CAISGGDSANYGYTF. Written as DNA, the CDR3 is TGTGCCATCAGTGGGGGGGACAGCGCAAACTATGGCTACACCTTC.

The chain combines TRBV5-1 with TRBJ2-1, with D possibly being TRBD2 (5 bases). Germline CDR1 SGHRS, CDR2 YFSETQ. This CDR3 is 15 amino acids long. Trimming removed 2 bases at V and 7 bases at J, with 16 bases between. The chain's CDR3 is CASSFYFPPGNEQFF. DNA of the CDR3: TGCGCCAGCAGCTTCTATTTTCCGCCGGGGAATGAGCAGTTCTTC.

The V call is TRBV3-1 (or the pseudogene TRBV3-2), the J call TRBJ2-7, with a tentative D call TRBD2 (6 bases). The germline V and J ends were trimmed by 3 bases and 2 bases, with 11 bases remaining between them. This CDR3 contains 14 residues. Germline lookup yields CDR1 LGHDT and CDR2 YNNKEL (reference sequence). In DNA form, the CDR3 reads TGTGCCAGCAGCCATGCCCGGGAGCCCTACGAGCAGTACTTC. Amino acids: CASSHAREPYEQYF.

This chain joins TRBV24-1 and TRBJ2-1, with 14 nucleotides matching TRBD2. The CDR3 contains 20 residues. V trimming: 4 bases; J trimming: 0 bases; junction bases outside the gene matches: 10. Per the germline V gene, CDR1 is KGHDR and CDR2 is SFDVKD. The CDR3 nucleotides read TGTGCCACCAGTGACCCCGGGACTAGCGGGAGAGGGGACTCCTACAATGAGCAGTTCTTC. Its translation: CATSDPGTSGRGDSYNEQFF.

CDR3 sequence: CASSSQGAGSYNEQFF. CDR3 in DNA: TGTGCCAGCAGTTCACAGGGGGCGGGTTCCTACAATGAGCAGTTCTTC. The chain links TRBV27 to TRBJ2-1, with 9 bases matching TRBD1. Trimming removed 4 bases from V and 1 base from J; junction bases left unmatched: 5. This CDR3 comprises 16 residues. Germline CDR1 is MNHEY and CDR2 is SMNVEV (reference sequence).

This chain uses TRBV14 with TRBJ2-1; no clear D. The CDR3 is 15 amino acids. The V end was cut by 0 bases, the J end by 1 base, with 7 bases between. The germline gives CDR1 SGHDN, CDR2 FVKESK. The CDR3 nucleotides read TGTGCCAGCAGCCAAGATAGTCGGTCCTACAATGAGCAGTTCTTC. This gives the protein CASSQDSRSYNEQFF. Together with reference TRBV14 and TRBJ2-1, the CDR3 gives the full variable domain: EAGVTQFPSHSVIEKGQTVTLRCDPISGHDNLYWYRRVMGKEIKFLLHFVKESKQDESGMPNNRFLAERTGGTYSTLKVQPAELEDSGVYFCASSQDSRSYNEQFFGPGTRLTVL.

Here the CDR3 reads CASSQDGTKPKETQYF. The CDR3 DNA follows: TGTGCCAGCAGCCAAGATGGGACAAAACCCAAAGAGACCCAGTACTTC. V usage is TRBV4-2 and J usage is TRBJ2-5, with a tentative D call TRBD1 (6 bases). V lost 0 bases and J lost 3, with 14 bases in between. The CDR3 spans 16 residues. The germline CDR1 and CDR2 sequences are LGHNA and YNFKEQ.

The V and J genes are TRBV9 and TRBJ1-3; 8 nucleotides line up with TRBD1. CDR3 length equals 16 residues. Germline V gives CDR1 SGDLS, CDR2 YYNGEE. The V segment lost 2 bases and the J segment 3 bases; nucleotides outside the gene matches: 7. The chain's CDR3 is CASSVAPDRGGNTIYF. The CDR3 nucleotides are TGTGCCAGCAGCGTGGCCCCTGACAGGGGTGGAAACACCATATATTTT.

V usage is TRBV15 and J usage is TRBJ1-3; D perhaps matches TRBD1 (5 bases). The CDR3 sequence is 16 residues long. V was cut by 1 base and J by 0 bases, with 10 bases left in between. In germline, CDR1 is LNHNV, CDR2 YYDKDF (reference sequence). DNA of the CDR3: TGTGCCACCAGCAGAGGACAGTCGAGCTCTGGAAACACCATATATTTT. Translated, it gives CATSRGQSSSGNTIYF. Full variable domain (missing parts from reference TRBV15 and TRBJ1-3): DAMVIQNPRYQVTQFGKPVTLSCSQTLNHNVMYWYQQKSSQAPKLLFHYYDKDFNNEADTPDNFQSRRPNTSFCFLDIRSPGLGDTAMYLCATSRGQSSSGNTIYFGEGSWLTVV.

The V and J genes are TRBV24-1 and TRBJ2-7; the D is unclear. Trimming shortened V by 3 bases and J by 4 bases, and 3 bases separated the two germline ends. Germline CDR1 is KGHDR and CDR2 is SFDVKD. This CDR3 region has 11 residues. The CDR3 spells CATSDTYEQYF. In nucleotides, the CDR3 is TGTGCCACCAGTGATACTTACGAGCAGTACTTC.

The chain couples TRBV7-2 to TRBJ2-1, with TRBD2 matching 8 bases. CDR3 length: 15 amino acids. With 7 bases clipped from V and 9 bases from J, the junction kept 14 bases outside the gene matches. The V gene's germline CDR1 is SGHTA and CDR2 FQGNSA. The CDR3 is CASTLHPGGLGEQFF. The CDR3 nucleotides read TGTGCCAGCACCCTACACCCGGGAGGGCTGGGTGAGCAGTTCTTC.

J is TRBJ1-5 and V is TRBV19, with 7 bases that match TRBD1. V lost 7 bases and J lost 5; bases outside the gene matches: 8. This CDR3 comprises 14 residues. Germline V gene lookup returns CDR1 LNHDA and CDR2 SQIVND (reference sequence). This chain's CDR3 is CASNQQGWDQPQHF. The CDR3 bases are TGTGCCAGTAACCAACAGGGGTGGGATCAGCCCCAGCATTTT. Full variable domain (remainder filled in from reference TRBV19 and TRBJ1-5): DGGITQSPKYLFRKEGQNVTLSCEQNLNHDAMYWYRQDPGQGLRLIYYSQIVNDFQKGDIAEGYSVSREKKESFPLTVTSAQKNPTAFYLCASNQQGWDQPQHFGDGTRLSIL.

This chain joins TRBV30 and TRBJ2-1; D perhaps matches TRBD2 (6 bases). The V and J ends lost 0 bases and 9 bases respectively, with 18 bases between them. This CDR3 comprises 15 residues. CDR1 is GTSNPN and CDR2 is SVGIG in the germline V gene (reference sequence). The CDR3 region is CAWSVRGLPFGEQFF. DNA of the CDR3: TGTGCCTGGAGTGTACGGGGACTCCCGTTCGGTGAGCAGTTCTTC.

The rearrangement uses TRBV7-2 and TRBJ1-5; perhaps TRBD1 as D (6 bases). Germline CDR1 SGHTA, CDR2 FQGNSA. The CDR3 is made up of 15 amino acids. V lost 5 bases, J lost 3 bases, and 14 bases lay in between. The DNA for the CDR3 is TGTGCCAGCAGCCCCGAGACAGGTTACAATCAGCCCCAGCATTTT. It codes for CASSPETGYNQPQHF.

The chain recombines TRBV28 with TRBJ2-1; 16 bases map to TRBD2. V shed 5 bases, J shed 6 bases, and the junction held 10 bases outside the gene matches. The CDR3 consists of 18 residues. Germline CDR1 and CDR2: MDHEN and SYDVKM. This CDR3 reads CASSGTSGRGGVGNEQFF. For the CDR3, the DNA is TGTGCCAGCAGTGGGACTAGCGGGAGGGGAGGAGTGGGCAATGAGCAGTTCTTC.

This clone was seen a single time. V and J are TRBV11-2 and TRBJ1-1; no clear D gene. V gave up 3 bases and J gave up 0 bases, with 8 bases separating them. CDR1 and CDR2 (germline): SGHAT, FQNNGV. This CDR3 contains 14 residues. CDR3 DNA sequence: TGTGCCAGCAGCTTGAGGGATATGAACACTGAAGCTTTCTTT. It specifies CASSLRDMNTEAFF.